The rows below give T cell receptor beta chains drawn from one sample of a study of metastatic and nonmetastatic thyroid tumors. TCRdb re-called clones via MiXCR from the PCR reads. The sample has about 25,000 clones, roughly 19% seen once. Sequencing used blood. The receptors were gathered from a male donor with papillary thyroid cancer or a benign thyroid nodule (not recorded which). Some clones in this sample may be carry-over from other donors' samples. Both conserved end residues are part of each CDR3. Fields, in order: D gene, V gene, J gene, clone size, CDR3 DNA, CDR3 protein. D genes are given only for firm matches. Expanded clones get a size class; other rows say once, few or many, or leave the size out.

d_call: -; v_call: TRBV28; j_call: TRBJ1-1; clone_size: many; cdr3_nt: TGTGCCAGCAGTGCCCCCCAGAACACTGAAGCTTTCTTT; cdr3_aa: CASSAPQNTEAFF
d_call: -; v_call: TRBV11-2; j_call: TRBJ1-1; clone_size: many; cdr3_nt: TGTGCCAGCAGCCACGATGCAGGAGCTTTCTTT; cdr3_aa: CASSHDAGAFF
d_call: -; v_call: TRBV19; j_call: TRBJ2-2; clone_size: many; cdr3_nt: TGTGCCAGTAGTATTGCCGGGGGAACCGGGGAGCTGTTTTTT; cdr3_aa: CASSIAGGTGELFF
d_call: TRBD1; v_call: TRBV30; j_call: TRBJ1-1; clone_size: -; cdr3_nt: TGTGCCTGGAGACAGGGGGAATTGGACACTGAAGCTTTCTTT; cdr3_aa: CAWRQGELDTEAFF
d_call: -; v_call: TRBV20-1; j_call: TRBJ2-2; clone_size: -; cdr3_nt: TGCAGTGCTACAACTCTCCGGGGAAGGGGCACCGGGGAGCTGTTTTTT; cdr3_aa: CSATTLRGRGTGELFF
d_call: -; v_call: TRBV6-1; j_call: TRBJ2-7; clone_size: many; cdr3_nt: TGTGCCAGCAGTGTCGGGACGGCTGAGGCCTACGAGCAGTACTTC; cdr3_aa: CASSVGTAEAYEQYF
d_call: -; v_call: TRBV4-2; j_call: TRBJ2-2; clone_size: -; cdr3_nt: TGTGCCAGCAGATCCGGGGAGCTGTTTTTT; cdr3_aa: CASRSGELFF
d_call: -; v_call: TRBV7-2; j_call: TRBJ2-1; clone_size: many; cdr3_nt: TGTGCCAGCAGCTTCACTGGAGCGAACTCCTACAATGAGCAGTTCTTC; cdr3_aa: CASSFTGANSYNEQFF
d_call: -; v_call: TRBV30; j_call: TRBJ1-6; clone_size: many; cdr3_nt: TGTGCCTGGAGCGCGCAGGGGAATTCACCCCTCCACTTT; cdr3_aa: CAWSAQGNSPLHF
d_call: -; v_call: TRBV6-4; j_call: TRBJ2-4; clone_size: many; cdr3_nt: TGTGCCAGCAGAGGCCTACTAAACGGAGGACAGTCGGCCCTCCTGGCCAAAAACATTCAGTACTTC; cdr3_aa: CASRGLLNGGQSALLAKNIQYF
d_call: TRBD1; v_call: TRBV4-2; j_call: TRBJ2-5; clone_size: -; cdr3_nt: TGTGCCATCATCCAGGGGACAGGTCCAGAGACCCAGTACTTC; cdr3_aa: CAIIQGTGPETQYF